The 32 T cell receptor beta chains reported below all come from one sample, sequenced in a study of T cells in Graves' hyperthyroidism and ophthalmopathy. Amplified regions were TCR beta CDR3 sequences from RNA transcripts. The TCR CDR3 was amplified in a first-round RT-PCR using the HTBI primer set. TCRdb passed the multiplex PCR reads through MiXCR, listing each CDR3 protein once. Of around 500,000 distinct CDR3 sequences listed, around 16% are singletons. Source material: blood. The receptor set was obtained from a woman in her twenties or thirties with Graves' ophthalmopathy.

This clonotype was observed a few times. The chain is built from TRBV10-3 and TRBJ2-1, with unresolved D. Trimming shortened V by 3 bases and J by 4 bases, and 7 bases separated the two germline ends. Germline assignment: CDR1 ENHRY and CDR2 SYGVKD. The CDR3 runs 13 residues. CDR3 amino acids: CAISDGGYNEQFF. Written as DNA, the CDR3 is TGTGCCATCAGTGACGGTGGATACAATGAGCAGTTCTTC.

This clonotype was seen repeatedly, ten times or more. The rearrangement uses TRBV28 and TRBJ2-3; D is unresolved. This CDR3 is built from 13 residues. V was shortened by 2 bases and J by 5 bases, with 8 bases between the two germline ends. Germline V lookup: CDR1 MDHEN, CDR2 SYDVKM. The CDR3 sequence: CASSLVPRDTQYF. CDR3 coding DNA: TGTGCCAGCAGTTTAGTACCGCGAGATACGCAGTATTTT.

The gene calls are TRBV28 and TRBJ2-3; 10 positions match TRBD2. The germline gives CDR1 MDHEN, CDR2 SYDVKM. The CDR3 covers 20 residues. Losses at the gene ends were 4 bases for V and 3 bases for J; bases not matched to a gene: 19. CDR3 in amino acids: CASSYSSSLAGVTGTDTQYF. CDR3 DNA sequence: TGTGCCAGCAGTTACTCGTCCTCGCTAGCGGGAGTTACGGGGACAGATACGCAGTATTTT.

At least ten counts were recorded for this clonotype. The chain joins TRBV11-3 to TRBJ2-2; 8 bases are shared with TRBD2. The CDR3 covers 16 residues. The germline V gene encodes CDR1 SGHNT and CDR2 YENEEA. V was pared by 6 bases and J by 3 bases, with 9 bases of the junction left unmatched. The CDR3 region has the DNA TGTGCCAGCAGTTCGTCGGGGGGGAGCGACACCGGGGAGCTGTTTTTT. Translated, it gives CASSSSGGSDTGELFF.

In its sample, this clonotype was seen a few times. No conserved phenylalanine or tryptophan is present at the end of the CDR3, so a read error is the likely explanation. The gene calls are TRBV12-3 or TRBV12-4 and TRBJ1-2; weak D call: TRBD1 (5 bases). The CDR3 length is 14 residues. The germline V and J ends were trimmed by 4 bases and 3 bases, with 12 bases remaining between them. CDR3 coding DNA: TGTGCCAGCAGTTCCCGGGACCGATACTATGGCTACACCCTC. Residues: CASSSRDRYYGYTL.

CDR3: CSASSLGGPGFLRYEQYF. As DNA, the CDR3 is TGCAGTGCTAGCTCCCTCGGAGGACCCGGTTTTCTGCGCTACGAGCAGTACTTC. The J gene is TRBJ2-7, the V gene TRBV20-1, with a possible D match to TRBD2 (5 bases). The germline V gene encodes CDR1 DFQATT and CDR2 SNEGSKA (reference sequence). V gave up 3 bases and J gave up 3 bases, with 27 bases separating them. This CDR3 has 18 amino acids.

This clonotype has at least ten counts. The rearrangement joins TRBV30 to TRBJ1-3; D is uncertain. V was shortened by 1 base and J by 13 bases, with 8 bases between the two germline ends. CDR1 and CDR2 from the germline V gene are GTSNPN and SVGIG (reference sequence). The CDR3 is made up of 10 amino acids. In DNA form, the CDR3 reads TGTGCCTGGAGTGGGCTCTCGATATATTTT. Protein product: CAWSGLSIYF.

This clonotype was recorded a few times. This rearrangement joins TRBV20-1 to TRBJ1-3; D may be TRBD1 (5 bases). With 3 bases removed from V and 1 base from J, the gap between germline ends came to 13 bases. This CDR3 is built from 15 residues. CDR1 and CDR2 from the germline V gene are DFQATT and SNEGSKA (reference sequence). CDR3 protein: CSARGTGGSGNTIYF. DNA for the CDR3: TGCAGTGCTAGGGGTACCGGGGGATCTGGAAACACCATATATTTT.

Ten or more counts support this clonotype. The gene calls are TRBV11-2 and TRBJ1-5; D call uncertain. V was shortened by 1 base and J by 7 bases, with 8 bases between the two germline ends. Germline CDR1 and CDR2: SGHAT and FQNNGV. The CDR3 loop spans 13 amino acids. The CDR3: CASSLGVSQPQHF. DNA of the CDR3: TGTGCCAGCAGCTTAGGGGTCTCCCAGCCCCAGCATTTT.

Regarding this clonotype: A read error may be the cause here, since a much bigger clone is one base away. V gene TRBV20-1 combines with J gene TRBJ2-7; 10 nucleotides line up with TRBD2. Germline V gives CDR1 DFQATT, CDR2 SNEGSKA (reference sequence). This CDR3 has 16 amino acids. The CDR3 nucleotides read TGCAGTGCTGGAGATCTAGGTAGCGGGGGGTCCTACGAGCAGTACTTC. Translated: CSAGDLGSGGSYEQYF.

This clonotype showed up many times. CDR3 coding DNA: TGTGCCAGCAGTCCGGGACTAGCGTTCTACAATGAGCAGTTCTTC. Residues: CASSPGLAFYNEQFF. The chain links TRBV27 to TRBJ2-1; 10 nucleotides match TRBD2. The length of the CDR3 is 15 residues. Trimming cost V 5 bases and J 3 bases; bases outside gene matches: 4. CDR1 and CDR2 from the germline V gene are MNHEY and SMNVEV (reference sequence).

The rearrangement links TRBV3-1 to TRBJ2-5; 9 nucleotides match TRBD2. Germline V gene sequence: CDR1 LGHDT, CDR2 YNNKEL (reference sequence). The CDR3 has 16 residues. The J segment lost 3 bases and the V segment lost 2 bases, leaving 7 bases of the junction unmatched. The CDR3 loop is CASSQSFSGSEETQYF. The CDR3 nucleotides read TGTGCCAGCAGCCAATCCTTTAGCGGGAGCGAAGAGACCCAGTACTTC.

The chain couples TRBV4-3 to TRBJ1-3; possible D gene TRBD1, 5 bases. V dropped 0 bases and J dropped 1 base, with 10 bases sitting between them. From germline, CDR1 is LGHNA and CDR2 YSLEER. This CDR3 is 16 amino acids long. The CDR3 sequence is CASSQDGGSSGNTIYF. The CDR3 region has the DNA TGCGCCAGCAGCCAAGATGGGGGGTCGTCTGGAAACACCATATATTTT.

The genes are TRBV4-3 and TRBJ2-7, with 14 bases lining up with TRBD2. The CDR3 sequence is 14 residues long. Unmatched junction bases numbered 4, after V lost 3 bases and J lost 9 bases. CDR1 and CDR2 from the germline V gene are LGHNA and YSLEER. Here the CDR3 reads CASSQGTSGSRQYF. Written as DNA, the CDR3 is TGCGCCAGCAGCCAGGGGACTAGCGGGAGTAGGCAGTACTTC.

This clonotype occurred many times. The CDR3 reads CSARDSGSTDTQYF. DNA for the CDR3: TGCAGTGCTAGAGATAGCGGGAGCACAGATACGCAGTATTTT. The rearrangement uses TRBV20-1 and TRBJ2-3, with 7 nucleotides matching TRBD2. The CDR3 extends over 14 amino acids. V trimming: 0 bases; J trimming: 0 bases; junction bases outside the gene matches: 0. Germline assignment: CDR1 DFQATT and CDR2 SNEGSKA (reference sequence).

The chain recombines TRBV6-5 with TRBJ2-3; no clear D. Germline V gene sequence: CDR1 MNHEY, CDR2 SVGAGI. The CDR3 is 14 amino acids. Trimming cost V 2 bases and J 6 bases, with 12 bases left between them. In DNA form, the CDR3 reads TGTGCCAGCAGTTACCTCTCGGGTAGCGATACGCAGTATTTT. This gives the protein CASSYLSGSDTQYF.

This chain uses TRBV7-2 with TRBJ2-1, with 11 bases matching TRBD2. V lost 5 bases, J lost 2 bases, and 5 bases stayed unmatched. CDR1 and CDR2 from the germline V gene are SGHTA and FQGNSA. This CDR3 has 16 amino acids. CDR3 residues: CASSAIAGGTYNEQFF. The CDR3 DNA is TGTGCCAGCAGCGCCATAGCGGGAGGGACCTACAATGAGCAGTTCTTC.

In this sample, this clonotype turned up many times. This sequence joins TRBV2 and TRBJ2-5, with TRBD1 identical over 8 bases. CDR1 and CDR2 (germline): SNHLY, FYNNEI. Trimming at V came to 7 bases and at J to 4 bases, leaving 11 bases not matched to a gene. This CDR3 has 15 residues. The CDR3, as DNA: TGTGCCAGCAAGGGATATCCCGGGACAGGAGAGACCCAGTACTTC. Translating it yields CASKGYPGTGETQYF.

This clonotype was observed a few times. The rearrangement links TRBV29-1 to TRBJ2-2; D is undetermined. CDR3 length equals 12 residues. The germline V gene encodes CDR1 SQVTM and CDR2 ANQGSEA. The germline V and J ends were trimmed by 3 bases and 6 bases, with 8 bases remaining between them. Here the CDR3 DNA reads TGCAGCGTTGAGGATCGACCCGGGGAGCTGTTTTTT. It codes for CSVEDRPGELFF.

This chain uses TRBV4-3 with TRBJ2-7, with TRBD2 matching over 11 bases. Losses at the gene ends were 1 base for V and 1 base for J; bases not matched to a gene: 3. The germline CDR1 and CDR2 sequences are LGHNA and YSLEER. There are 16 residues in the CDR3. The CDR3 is CASSQVVAGGSYEQYF. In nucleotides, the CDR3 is TGCGCCAGCAGCCAAGTAGTAGCGGGAGGGTCCTACGAGCAGTACTTC.

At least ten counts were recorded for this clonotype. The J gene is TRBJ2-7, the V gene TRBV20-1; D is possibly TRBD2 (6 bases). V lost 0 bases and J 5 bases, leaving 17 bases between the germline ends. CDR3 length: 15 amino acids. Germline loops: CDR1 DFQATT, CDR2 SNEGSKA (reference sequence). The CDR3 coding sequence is TGCAGTGCTAGAGATCAGGGACTCCTTATGGACGAGCAGTACTTC. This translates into CSARDQGLLMDEQYF.

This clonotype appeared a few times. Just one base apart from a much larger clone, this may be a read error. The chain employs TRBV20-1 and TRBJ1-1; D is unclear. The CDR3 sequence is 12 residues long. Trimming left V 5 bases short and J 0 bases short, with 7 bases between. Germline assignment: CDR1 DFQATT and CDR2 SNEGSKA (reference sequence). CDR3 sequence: CSAWTMNTEAFF. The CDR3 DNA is TGCAGTGCTTGGACGATGAACACTGAAGCTTTCTTT.

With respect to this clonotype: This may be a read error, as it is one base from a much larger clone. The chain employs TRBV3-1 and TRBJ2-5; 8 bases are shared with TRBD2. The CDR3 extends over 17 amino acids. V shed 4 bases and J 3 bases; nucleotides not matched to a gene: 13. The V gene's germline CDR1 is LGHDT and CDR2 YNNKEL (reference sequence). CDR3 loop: CASSRAMVAGFEETQYF. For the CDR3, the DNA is TGTGCCAGCAGCCGAGCTATGGTAGCGGGATTTGAAGAGACCCAGTACTTC.

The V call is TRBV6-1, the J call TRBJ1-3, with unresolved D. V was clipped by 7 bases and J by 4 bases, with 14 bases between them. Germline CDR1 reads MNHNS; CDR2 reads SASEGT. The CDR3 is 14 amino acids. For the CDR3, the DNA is TGTGCCAGCACCTCGACCGGCGGCGGAAACACCATATATTTT. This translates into CASTSTGGGNTIYF.

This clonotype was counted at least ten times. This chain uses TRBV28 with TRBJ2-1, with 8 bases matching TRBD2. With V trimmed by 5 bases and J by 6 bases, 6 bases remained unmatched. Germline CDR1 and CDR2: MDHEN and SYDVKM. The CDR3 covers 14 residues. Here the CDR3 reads CASSLGGGTNEQFF. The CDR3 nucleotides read TGTGCCAGCAGTCTAGGCGGGGGGACCAATGAGCAGTTCTTC. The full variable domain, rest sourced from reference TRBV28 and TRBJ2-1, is DVKVTQSSRYLVKRTGEKVFLECVQDMDHENMFWYRQDPGLGLRLIYFSYDVKMKEKGDIPEGYSVSREKKERFSLILESASTNQTSMYLCASSLGGGTNEQFFGPGTRLTVL.

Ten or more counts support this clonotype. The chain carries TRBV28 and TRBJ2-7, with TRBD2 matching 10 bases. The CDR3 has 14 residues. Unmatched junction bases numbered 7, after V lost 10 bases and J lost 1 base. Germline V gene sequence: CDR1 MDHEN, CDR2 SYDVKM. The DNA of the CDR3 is TGTGCCACCATAACAGCGGGAGGGTCCTACGAGCAGTACTTC. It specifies CATITAGGSYEQYF. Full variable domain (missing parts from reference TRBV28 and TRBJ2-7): DVKVTQSSRYLVKRTGEKVFLECVQDMDHENMFWYRQDPGLGLRLIYFSYDVKMKEKGDIPEGYSVSREKKERFSLILESASTNQTSMYLCATITAGGSYEQYFGPGTRLTVT.

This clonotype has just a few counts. CDR3 sequence: CASVTQDDLHEQYF. The CDR3 DNA reads TGTGCCAGCGTAACCCAGGACGACCTCCACGAGCAGTACTTC. J is TRBJ2-7 and V is TRBV6-1; no reliable D call. Looked up from germline, CDR1 is MNHNS and CDR2 is SASEGT. The CDR3 runs 14 residues. The V end lost 8 bases, the J end lost 5 bases, and 19 bases lay between the germline ends.

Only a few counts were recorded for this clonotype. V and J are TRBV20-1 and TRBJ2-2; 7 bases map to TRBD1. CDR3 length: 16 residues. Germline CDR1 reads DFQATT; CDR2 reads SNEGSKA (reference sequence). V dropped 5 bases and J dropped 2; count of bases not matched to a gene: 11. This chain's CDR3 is CSAPLRQGPNTGELFF. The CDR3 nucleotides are TGCAGTGCTCCTTTACGACAGGGTCCCAACACCGGGGAGCTGTTTTTT.

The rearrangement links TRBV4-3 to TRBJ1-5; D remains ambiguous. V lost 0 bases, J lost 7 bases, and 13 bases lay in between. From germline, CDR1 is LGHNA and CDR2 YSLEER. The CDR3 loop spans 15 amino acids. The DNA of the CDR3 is TGCGCCAGCAGCCAAGAACGTGAAGGGCCCCAGCCCCAGCATTTT. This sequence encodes CASSQEREGPQPQHF.

The CDR3 DNA is TGTGCCAGCAGGCAGGTTAGCTCTGGGGCCAACGTCCTGACTTTC. Protein sequence: CASRQVSSGANVLTF. The chain carries TRBV6-2 or TRBV6-3 and TRBJ2-6; unclear D gene. The germline V gene has CDR1 MNHEY and CDR2 SVGEGT. The CDR3 is 15 amino acids. V lost 6 bases and J lost 0, with 9 bases in between.

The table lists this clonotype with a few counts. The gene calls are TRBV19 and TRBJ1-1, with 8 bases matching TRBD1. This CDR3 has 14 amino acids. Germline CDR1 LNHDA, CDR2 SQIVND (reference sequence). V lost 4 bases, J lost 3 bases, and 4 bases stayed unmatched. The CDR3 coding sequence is TGTGCCAGTAGTAAACAGGGGGTGGACACTGAAGCTTTCTTT. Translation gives CASSKQGVDTEAFF.

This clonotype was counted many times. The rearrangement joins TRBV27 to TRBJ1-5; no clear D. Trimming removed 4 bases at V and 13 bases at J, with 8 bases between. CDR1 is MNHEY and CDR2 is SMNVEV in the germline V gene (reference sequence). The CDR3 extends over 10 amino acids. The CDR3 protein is CASSSEGQHF. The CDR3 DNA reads TGTGCCAGCAGTTCTGAAGGACAGCATTTT.